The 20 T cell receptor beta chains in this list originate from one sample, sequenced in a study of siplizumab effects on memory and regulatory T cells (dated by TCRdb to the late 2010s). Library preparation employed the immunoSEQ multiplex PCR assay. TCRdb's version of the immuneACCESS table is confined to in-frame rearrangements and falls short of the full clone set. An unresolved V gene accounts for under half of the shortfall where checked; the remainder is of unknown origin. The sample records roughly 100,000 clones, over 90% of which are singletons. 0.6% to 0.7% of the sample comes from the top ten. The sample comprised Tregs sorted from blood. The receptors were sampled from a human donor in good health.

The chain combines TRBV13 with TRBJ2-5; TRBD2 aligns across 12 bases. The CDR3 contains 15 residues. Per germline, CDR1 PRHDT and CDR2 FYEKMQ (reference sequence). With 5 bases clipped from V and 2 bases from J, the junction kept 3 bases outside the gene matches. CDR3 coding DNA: TGTGCCAGCAGCAAGACTAGCGGGGGACAAGAGACCCAGTACTTC. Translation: CASSKTSGGQETQYF. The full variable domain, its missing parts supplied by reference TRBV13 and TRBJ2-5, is AAGVIQSPRHLIKEKRETATLKCYPIPRHDTVYWYQQGPGQDPQFLISFYEKMQSDKGSIPDRFSAQQFSDYHSELNMSSLELGDSALYFCASSKTSGGQETQYFGPGTRLLVL.

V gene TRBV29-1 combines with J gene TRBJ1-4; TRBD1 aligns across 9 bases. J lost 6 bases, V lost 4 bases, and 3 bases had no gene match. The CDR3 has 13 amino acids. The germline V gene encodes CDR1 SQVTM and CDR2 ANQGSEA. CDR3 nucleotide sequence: TGCAGCGTTGGACAGGGGGGGGATGAAAAACTGTTTTTT. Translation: CSVGQGGDEKLFF. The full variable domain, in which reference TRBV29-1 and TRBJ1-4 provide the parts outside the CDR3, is SAVISQKPSRDICQRGTSLTIQCQVDSQVTMMFWYRQQPGQSLTLIATANQGSEATYESGFVIDKFPISRPNLTFSTLTVSNMSPEDSSIYLCSVGQGGDEKLFFGSGTQLSVL.

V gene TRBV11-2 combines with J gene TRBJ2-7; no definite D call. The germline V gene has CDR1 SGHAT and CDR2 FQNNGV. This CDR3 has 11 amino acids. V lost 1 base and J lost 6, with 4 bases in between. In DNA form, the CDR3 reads TGTGCCAGCAGCTTAGTGTTCGAGCAGTACTTC. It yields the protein CASSLVFEQYF.

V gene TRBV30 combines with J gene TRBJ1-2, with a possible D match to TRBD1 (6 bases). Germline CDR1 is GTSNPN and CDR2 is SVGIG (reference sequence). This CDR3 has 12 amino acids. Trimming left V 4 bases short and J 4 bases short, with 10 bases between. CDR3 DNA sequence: TGTGCCTGGACAGGGGTCGTCTATGGCTACACCTTC. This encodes CAWTGVVYGYTF.

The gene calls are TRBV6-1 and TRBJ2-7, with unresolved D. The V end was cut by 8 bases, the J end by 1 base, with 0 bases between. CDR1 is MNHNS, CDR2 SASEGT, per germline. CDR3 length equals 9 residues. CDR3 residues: CASSYEQYF. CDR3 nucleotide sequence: TGTGCCAGCTCCTACGAGCAGTACTTC.

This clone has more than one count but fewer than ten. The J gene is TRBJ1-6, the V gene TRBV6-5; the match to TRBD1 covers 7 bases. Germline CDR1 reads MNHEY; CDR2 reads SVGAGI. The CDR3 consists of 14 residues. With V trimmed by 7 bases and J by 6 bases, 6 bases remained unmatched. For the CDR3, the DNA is TGTGCCAGCAAACTCCGGGACAGTAATTCACCCCTCCACTTT. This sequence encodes CASKLRDSNSPLHF.

The CDR3 DNA sequence: TGCGCCAGCAGCTTGGCCGGTCATTCAAACAATGAGCAGTTCTTC. Residues: CASSLAGHSNNEQFF. This chain joins TRBV5-1 and TRBJ2-1; unclear D gene. Germline CDR1 and CDR2: SGHRS and YFSETQ. The CDR3 loop spans 15 amino acids. V was pared by 0 bases and J by 5 bases, with 12 bases between.

CDR3 loop: CASSGEGLYGYTF. Here the CDR3 DNA reads TGTGCCAGCAGTGGAGAGGGGCTCTATGGCTACACCTTC. V gene TRBV28 combines with J gene TRBJ1-2; TRBD1 is a possible D gene (5 bases). Germline CDR1 MDHEN, CDR2 SYDVKM. The CDR3 is made up of 13 amino acids. V was shortened by 5 bases and J by 4 bases, with 11 bases between the two germline ends.

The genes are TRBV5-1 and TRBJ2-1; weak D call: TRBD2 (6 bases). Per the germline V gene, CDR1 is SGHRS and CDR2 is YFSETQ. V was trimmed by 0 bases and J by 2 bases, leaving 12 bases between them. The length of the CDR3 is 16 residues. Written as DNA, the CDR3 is TGCGCCAGCAGCTTGGTGGGGGGAAGGACCTACAATGAGCAGTTCTTC. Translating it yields CASSLVGGRTYNEQFF. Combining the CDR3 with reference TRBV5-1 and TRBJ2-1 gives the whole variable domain KAGVTQTPRYLIKTRGQQVTLSCSPISGHRSVSWYQQTPGQGLQFLFEYFSETQRNKGNFPGRFSGRQFSNSRSEMNVSTLELGDSALYLCASSLVGGRTYNEQFFGPGTRLTVL.

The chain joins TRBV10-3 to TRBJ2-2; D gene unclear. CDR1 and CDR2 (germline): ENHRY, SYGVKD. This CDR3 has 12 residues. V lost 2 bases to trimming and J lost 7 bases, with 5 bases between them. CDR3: CAISEGGGELFF. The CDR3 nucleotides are TGTGCCATCAGTGAGGGCGGCGGGGAGCTGTTTTTT.

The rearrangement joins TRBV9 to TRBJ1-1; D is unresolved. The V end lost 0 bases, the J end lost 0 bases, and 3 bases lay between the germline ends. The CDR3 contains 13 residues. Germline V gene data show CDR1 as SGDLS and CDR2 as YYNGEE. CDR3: CASSVAVNTEAFF. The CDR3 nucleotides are TGTGCCAGCAGCGTAGCGGTGAACACTGAAGCTTTCTTT.

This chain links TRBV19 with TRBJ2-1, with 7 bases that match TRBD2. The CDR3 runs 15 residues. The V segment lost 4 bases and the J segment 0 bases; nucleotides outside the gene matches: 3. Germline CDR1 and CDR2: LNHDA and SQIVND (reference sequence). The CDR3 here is CASSTGGSSYNEQFF. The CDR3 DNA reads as TGTGCCAGTAGTACCGGCGGGAGCTCCTACAATGAGCAGTTCTTC.

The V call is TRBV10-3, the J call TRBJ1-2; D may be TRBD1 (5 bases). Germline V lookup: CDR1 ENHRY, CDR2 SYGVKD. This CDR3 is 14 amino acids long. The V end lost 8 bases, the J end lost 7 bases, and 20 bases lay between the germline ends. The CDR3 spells CAIGGGDFSPGYTF. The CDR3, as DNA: TGTGCCATCGGCGGCGGGGACTTTTCTCCTGGCTACACCTTC.

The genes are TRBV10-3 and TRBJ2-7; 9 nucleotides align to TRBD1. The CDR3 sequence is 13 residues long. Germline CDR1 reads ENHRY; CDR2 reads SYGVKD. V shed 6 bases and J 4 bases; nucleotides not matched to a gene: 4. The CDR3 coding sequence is TGTGCCATCAGCAGACAGGGGGGGTACGAGCAGTACTTC. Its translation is CAISRQGGYEQYF.

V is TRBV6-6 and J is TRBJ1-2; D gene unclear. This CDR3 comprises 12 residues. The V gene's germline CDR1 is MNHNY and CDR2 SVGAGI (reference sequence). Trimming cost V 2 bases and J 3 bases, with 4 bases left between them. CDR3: CASSYRDYGYTF. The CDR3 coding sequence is TGTGCCAGCAGTTACAGAGACTATGGCTACACCTTC.

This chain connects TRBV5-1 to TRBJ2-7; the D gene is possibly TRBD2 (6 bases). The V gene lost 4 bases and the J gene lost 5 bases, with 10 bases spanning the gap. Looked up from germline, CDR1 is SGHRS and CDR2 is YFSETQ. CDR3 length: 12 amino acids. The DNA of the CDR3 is TGCGCCAGCAGCCCGACTAGTAACGAGCAGTACTTC. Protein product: CASSPTSNEQYF.

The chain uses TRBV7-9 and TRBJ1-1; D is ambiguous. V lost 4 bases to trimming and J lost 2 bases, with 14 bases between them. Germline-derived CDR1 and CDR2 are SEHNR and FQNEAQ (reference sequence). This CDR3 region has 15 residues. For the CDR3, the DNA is TGTGCCAGCAGCTCCCGGGGAGGCCTTAACACTGAAGCTTTCTTT. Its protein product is CASSSRGGLNTEAFF.

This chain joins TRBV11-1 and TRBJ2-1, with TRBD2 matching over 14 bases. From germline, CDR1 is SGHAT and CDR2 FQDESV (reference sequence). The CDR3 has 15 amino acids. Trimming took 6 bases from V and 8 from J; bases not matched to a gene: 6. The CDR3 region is CASRKGLAGVDEQFF. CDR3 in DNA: TGTGCCAGCAGGAAGGGACTAGCGGGAGTCGATGAGCAGTTCTTC. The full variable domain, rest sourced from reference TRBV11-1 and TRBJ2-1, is EAEVAQSPRYKITEKSQAVAFWCDPISGHATLYWYRQILGQGPELLVQFQDESVVDDSQLPKDRFSAERLKGVDSTLKIQPAELGDSAMYLCASRKGLAGVDEQFFGPGTRLTVL.

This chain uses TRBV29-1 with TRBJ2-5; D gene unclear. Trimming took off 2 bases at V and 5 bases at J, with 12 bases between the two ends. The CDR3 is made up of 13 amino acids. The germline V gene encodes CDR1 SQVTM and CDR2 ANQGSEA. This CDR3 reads CSVEQPPRETQYF. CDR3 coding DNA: TGCAGCGTTGAACAGCCCCCTCGGGAGACCCAGTACTTC. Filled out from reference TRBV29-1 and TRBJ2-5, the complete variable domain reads SAVISQKPSRDICQRGTSLTIQCQVDSQVTMMFWYRQQPGQSLTLIATANQGSEATYESGFVIDKFPISRPNLTFSTLTVSNMSPEDSSIYLCSVEQPPRETQYFGPGTRLLVL.

The CDR3 sequence is CASGLGWDGYTF. CDR3 coding DNA: TGTGCTAGTGGTTTGGGCTGGGATGGCTACACCTTC. This chain connects TRBV12-5 to TRBJ1-2; no clear D gene. V shed 1 base and J shed 6 bases, with 6 bases lying between them. The CDR3 length is 12 residues. Germline V gene data show CDR1 as LGHNT and CDR2 as FRNRAP. Filled out from reference TRBV12-5 and TRBJ1-2, the complete variable domain reads DARVTQTPRHKVTEMGQEVTMRCQPILGHNTVFWYRQTMMQGLELLAYFRNRAPLDDSGMPKDRFSAEMPDATLATLKIQPSEPRDSAVYFCASGLGWDGYTFGSGTRLTVV.